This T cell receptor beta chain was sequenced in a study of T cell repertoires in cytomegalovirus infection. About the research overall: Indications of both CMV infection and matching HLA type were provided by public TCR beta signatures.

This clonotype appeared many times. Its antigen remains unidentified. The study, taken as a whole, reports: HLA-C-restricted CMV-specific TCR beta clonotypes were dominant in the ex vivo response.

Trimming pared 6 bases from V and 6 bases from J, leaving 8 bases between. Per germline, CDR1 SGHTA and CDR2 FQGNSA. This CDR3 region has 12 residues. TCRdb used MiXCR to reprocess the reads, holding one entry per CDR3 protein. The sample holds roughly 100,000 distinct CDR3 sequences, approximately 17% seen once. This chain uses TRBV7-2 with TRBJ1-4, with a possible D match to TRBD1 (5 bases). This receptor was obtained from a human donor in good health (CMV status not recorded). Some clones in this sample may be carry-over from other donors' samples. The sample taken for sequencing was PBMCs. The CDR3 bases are TGTGCCAGCAGTGGGGGAGATGAAAAACTGTTTTTT. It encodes CASSGGDEKLFF.